The clone carrying this T cell receptor (beta chain) was found many times. The data derive from a study of T cells in Graves' hyperthyroidism and ophthalmopathy. Researchers took RNA transcripts and amplified the TCR beta CDR3 regions from them. With the HTBI primer set, the TCR CDR3 went through a first round of RT-PCR. TCRdb redid the calling of the multiplex PCR reads with MiXCR, one entry per CDR3 protein. This sample has some 350,000 distinct CDR3 sequences, with approximately 15% found just once. The CDR3 is 13 residues long. V lost 7 bases and J lost 3, with 12 bases in between. CDR1 and CDR2 from the germline V gene are MDHEN and SYDVKM.

Sample: blood. This chain links TRBV28 with TRBJ1-2; possibly TRBD1 for D (5 bases). The receptor comes from a woman aged 40 to 50 with Graves' ophthalmopathy. DNA for the CDR3: TGTGCCAGCAAGGAGGGGACGGACTATGGCTACACCTTC. Its protein product is CASKEGTDYGYTF.